This entry is about one T cell receptor (beta chain). Antigen: not known. These data belong to a study of shared clonotypes between healthy human individuals. Study-level results: The donor pool, a small one, limited the genetic and exposure-history diversity represented.

Germline V gene sequence: CDR1 GTSNPN, CDR2 SVGIG (reference sequence). J gave up 8 bases and V 2 bases, and 13 bases lay outside the gene matches. The CDR3 runs to 15 residues. A CD45RA-negative memory subset and a CD45RA+ naive subset were separated from the CD4+ cells. Assay runs were performed at deep level. Repertoires were generated with immunoSEQ multiplex PCR, while TCRdb's copy carries only in-frame clones and drops some. The sample consists of 980,000 or so clones, 70% to 85% of them appearing once. This clonotype was sampled from a man younger than 35 in good health. Sequenced sample: memory CD4+ T cells sorted from blood. Subset meaning: CD45RA-negative fraction. The chain links TRBV30 to TRBJ1-2; 8 bases are shared with TRBD1. CDR3 loop: CAWSITGGGRLGYTF. The DNA of the CDR3 is TGTGCCTGGAGTATCACAGGGGGAGGGAGGTTGGGCTACACCTTC.